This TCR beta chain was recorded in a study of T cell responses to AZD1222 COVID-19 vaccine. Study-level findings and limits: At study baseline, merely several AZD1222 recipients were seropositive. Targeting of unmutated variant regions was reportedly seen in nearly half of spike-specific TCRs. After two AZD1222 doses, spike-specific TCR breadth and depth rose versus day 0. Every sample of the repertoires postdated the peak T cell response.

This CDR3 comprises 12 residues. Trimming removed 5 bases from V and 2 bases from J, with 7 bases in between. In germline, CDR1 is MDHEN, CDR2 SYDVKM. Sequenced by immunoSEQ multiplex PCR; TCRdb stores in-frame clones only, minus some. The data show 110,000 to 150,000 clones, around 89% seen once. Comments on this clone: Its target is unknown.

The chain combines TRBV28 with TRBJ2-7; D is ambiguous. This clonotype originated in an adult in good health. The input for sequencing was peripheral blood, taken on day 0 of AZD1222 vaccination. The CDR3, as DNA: TGTGCCAGCAGTCCGGTTCCCTACGAGCAGTACTTC. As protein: CASSPVPYEQYF. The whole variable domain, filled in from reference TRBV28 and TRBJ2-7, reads DVKVTQSSRYLVKRTGEKVFLECVQDMDHENMFWYRQDPGLGLRLIYFSYDVKMKEKGDIPEGYSVSREKKERFSLILESASTNQTSMYLCASSPVPYEQYFGPGTRLTVT.